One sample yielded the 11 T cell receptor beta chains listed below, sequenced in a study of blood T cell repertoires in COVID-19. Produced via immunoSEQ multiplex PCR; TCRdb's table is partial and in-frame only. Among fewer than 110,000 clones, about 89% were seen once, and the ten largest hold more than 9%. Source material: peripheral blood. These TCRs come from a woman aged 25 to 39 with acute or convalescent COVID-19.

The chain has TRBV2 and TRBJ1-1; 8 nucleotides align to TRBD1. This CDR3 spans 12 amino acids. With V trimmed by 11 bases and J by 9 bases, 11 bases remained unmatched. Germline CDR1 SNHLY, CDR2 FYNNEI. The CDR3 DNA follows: TGTGCCCCGTCAGATCGGACAGGGAAAGCTTTCTTT. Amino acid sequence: CAPSDRTGKAFF.

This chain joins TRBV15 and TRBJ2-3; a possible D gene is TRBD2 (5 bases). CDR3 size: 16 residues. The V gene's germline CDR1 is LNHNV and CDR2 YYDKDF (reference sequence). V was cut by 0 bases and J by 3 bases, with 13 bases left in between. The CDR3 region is CATSRDLGPGTDTQYF. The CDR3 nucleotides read TGTGCCACCAGCAGAGATCTGGGCCCGGGAACAGATACGCAGTATTTT.

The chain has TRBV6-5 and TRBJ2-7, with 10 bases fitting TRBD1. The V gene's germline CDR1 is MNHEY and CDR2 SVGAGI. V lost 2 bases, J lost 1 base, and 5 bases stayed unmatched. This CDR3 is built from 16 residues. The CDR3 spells CASSYAPGQGSYEQYF. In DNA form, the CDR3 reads TGTGCCAGCAGTTACGCCCCGGGACAGGGGTCCTACGAGCAGTACTTC.

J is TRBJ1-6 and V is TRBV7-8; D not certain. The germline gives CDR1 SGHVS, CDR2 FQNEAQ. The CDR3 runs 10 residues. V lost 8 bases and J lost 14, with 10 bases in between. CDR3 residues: CASGLSALHF. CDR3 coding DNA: TGTGCCAGCGGACTATCAGCCCTCCACTTT.

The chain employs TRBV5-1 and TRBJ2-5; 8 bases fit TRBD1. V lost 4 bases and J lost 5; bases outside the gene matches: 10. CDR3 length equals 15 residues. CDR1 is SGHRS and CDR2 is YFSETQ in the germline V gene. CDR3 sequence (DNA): TGCGCCAGCAGCCTGATAGGGACAGGCGATGAGACCCAGTACTTC. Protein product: CASSLIGTGDETQYF.

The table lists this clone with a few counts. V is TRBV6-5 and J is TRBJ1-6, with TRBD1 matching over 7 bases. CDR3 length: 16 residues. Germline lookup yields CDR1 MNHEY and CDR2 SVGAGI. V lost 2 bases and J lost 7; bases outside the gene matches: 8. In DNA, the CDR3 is TGTGCCAGCAGTTACATCAGACAGGGCGGGAATTCACCCCTCCACTTT. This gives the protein CASSYIRQGGNSPLHF.

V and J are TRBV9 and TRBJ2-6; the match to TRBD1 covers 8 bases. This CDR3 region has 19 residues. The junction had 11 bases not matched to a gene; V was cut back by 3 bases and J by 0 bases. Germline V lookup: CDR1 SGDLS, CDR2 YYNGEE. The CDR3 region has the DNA TGTGCCAGCAGCGCCCCCCGACAGGGGTCCCACTCTGGGGCCAACGTCCTGACTTTC. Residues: CASSAPRQGSHSGANVLTF.

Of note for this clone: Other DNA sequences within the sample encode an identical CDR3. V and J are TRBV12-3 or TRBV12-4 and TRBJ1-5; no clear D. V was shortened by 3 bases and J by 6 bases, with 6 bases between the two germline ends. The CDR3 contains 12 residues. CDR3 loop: CASSFSGQPQHF. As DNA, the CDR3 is TGTGCCAGCAGTTTTTCCGGTCAGCCCCAGCATTTT.

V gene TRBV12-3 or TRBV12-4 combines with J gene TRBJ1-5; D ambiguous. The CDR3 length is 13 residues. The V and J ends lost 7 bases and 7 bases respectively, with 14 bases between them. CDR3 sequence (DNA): TGTGCCAGCAAGGCCCTCGGGAAACAGCCCCAGCATTTT. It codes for CASKALGKQPQHF.

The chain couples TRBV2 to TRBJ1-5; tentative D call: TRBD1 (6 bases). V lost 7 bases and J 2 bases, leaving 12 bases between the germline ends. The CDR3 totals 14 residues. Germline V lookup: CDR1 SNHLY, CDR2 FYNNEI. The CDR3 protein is CASKGGEGNQPQHF. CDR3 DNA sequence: TGTGCCAGCAAGGGGGGGGAGGGCAATCAGCCCCAGCATTTT.

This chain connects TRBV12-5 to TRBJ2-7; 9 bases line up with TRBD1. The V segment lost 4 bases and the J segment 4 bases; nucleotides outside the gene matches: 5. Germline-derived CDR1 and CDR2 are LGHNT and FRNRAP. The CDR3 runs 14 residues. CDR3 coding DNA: TGTGCTAGTGGTTCGACAGGGGGATCATACGAGCAGTACTTC. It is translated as CASGSTGGSYEQYF.